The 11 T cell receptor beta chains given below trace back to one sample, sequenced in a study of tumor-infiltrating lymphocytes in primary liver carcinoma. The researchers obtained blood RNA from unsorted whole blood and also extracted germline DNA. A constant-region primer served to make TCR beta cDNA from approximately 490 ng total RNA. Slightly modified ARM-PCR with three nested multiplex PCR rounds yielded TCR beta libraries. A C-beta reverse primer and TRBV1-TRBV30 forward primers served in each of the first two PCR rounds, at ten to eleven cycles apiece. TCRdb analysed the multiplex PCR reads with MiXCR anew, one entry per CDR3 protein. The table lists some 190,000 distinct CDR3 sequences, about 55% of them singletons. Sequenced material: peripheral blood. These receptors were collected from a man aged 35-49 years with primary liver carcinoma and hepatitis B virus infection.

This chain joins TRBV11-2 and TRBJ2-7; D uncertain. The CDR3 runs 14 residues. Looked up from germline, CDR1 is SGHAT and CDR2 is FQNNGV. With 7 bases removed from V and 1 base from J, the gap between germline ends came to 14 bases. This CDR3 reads CASIDGPMSYEQYF. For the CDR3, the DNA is TGTGCCAGCATCGACGGACCAATGTCCTACGAGCAGTACTTC.

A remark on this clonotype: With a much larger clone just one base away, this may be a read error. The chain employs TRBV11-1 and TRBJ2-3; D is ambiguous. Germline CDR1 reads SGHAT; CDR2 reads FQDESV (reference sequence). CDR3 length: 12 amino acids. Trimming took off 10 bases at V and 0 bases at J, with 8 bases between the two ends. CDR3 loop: CATDPSTDTQYF. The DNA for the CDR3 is TGTGCCACCGATCCTAGCACAGATACGCAGTATTTT.

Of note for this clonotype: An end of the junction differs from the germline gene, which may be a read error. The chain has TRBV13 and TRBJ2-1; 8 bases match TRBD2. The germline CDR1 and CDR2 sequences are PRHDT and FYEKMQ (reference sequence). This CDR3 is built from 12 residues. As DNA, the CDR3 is TGTACCAGCAGCCATACTAGCGGCTGGCAGTTCTTC. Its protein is CTSSHTSGWQFF. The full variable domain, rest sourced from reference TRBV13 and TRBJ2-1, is AAGVIQSPRHLIKEKRETATLKCYPIPRHDTVYWYQQGPGQDPQFLISFYEKMQSDKGSIPDRFSAQQFSDYHSELNMSSLELGDSALYFCTSSHTSGWQFFGPGTRLTVL.

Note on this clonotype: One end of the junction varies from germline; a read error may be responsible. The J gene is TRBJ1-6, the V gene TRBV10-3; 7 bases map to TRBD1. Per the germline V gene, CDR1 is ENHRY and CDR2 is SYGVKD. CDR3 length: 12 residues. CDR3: CVIGTDNSPLHF. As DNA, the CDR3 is TGTGTCATCGGGACAGATAATTCACCCCTCCACTTT.

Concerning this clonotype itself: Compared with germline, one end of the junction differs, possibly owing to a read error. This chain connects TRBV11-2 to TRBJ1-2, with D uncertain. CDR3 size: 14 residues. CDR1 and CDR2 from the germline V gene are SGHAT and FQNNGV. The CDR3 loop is CTSSGQFVNYGYTF. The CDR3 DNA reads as TGTACCAGCAGCGGTCAGTTTGTCAACTATGGCTACACCTTC.

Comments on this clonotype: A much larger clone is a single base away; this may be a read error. The CDR3 sequence is CASSDVAGWVNNEQFF. Here the CDR3 DNA reads TGTGCCAGCAGTGACGTAGCGGGATGGGTAAACAATGAGCAGTTCTTC. V and J are TRBV14 and TRBJ2-1; 8 bases fit TRBD2. V trimming: 6 bases; J trimming: 5 bases; junction bases outside the gene matches: 12. The CDR3 totals 16 residues. CDR1 is SGHDN, CDR2 FVKESK, per germline. The full variable domain, rest sourced from reference TRBV14 and TRBJ2-1, is EAGVTQFPSHSVIEKGQTVTLRCDPISGHDNLYWYRRVMGKEIKFLLHFVKESKQDESGMPNNRFLAERTGGTYSTLKVQPAELEDSGVYFCASSDVAGWVNNEQFFGPGTRLTVL.

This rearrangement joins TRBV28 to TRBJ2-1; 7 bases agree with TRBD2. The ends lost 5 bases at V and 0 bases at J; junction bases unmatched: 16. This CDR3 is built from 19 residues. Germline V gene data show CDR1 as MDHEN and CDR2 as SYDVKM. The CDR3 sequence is CASSPLGGWVGDSYNEQFF. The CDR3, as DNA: TGTGCCAGCAGTCCCCTCGGGGGGTGGGTCGGGGACTCCTACAATGAGCAGTTCTTC.

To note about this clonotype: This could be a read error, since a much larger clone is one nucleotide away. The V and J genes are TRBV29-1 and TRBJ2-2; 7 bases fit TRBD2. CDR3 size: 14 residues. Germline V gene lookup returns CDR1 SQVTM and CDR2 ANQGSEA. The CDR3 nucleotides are TGCAGCGTTGAGTCTAGCGGCCACACCGGGGAGCTGATTTTT. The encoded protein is CSVESSGHTGELIF.

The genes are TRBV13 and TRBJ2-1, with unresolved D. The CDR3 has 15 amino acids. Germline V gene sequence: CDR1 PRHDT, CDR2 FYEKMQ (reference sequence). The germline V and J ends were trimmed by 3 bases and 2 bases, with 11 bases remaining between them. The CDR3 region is CASSLGRNPYNEQFF. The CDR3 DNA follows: TGTGCCAGCAGCTTGGGTAGGAACCCCTACAATGAGCAGTTCTTC. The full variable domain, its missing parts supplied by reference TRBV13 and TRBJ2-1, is AAGVIQSPRHLIKEKRETATLKCYPIPRHDTVYWYQQGPGQDPQFLISFYEKMQSDKGSIPDRFSAQQFSDYHSELNMSSLELGDSALYFCASSLGRNPYNEQFFGPGTRLTVL.

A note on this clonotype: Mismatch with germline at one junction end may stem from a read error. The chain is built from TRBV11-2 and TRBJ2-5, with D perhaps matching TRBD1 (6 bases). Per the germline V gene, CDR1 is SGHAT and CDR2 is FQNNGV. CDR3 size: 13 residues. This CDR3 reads CVSRRWDKETQYF. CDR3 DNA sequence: TGTGTCAGCAGGCGATGGGACAAAGAGACCCAGTACTTC.

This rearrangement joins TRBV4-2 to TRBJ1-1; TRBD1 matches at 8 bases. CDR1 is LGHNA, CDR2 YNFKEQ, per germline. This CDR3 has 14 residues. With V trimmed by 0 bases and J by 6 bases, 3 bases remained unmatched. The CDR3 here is CASSQDGQGPEAFF. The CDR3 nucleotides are TGTGCCAGCAGCCAAGATGGACAGGGACCTGAAGCTTTCTTT.